The sequence of this T cell receptor (beta chain) was determined in a study of monozygotic twins with inflammatory bowel disease. TCRdb re-called the 5' RACE reads and shows each CDR3 protein once, DNA omitted. In all, the sample yields approximately 340,000 distinct CDR3 sequences. This TCR came from a human donor with ulcerative colitis or Crohn's disease, or a healthy co-twin of an affected twin (not recorded which). The source material was blood.

This CDR3 is CASSHYIRTGNTEAFF. The V call is TRBV4-1, the J call TRBJ1-1. From germline, CDR1 is MGHRA and CDR2 YSYEKL. This CDR3 is 16 amino acids long.